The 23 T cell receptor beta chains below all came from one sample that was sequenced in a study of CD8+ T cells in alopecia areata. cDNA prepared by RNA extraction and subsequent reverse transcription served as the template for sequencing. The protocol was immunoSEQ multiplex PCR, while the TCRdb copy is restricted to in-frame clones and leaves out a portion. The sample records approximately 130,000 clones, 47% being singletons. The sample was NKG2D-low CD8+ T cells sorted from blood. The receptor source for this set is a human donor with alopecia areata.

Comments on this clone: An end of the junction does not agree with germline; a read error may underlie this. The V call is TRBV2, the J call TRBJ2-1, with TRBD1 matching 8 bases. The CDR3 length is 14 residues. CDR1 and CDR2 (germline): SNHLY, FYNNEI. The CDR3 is CARSDRGNNNEQFF. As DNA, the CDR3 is TGTGCCAGGAGTGACAGGGGAAATAACAATGAGCAGTTCTTC.

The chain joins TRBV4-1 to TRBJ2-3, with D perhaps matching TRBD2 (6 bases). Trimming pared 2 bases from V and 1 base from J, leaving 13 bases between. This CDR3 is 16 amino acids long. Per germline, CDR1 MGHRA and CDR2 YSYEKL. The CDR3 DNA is TGCGCCAGCAGCCAATCTGTACAGCGGGGCACAGATACGCAGTATTTT. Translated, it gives CASSQSVQRGTDTQYF.

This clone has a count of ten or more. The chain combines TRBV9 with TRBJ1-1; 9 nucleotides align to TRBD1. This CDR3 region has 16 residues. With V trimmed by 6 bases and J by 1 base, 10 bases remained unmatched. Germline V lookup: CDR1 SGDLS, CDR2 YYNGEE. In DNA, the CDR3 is TGTGCCAGCACCCGAGAGGGACAGGGTAAGAACACTGAAGCTTTCTTT. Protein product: CASTREGQGKNTEAFF.

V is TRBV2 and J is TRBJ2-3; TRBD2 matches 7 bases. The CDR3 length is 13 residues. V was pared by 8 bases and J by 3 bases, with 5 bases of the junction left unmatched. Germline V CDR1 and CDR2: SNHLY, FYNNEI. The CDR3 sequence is CASGGGTTDTQYF. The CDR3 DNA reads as TGTGCCAGCGGGGGGGGGACGACAGATACGCAGTATTTT.

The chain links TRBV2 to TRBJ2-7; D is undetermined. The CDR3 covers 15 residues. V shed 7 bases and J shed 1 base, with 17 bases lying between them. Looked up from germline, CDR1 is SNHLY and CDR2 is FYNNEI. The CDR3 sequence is CASTLALDWSYEQYF. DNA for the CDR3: TGTGCCAGCACGCTCGCGCTTGATTGGTCCTACGAGCAGTACTTC.

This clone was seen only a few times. In DNA form, the CDR3 reads TGTGCCAGCAGCCCACAGGGTAACGACGAGCAGTACTTC. This gives the protein CASSPQGNDEQYF. The chain employs TRBV7-9 and TRBJ2-7, with a possible D match to TRBD1 (6 bases). Germline lookup yields CDR1 SEHNR and CDR2 FQNEAQ (reference sequence). The CDR3 has 13 residues. Trimming cost V 5 bases and J 5 bases, with 13 bases left between them.

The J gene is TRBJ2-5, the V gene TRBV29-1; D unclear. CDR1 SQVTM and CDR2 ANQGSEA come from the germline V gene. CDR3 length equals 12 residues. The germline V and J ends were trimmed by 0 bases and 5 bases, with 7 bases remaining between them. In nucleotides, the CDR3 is TGCAGCGTTGAAGATCAGATGGAGACCCAGTACTTC. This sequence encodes CSVEDQMETQYF.

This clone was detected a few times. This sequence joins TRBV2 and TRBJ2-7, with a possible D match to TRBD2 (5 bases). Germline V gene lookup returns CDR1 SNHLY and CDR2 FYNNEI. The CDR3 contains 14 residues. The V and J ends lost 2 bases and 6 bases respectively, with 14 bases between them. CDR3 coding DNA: TGTGCCAGCAGTGAACTTGAGGGTGAGGGCGAGCAGTACTTC. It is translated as CASSELEGEGEQYF.

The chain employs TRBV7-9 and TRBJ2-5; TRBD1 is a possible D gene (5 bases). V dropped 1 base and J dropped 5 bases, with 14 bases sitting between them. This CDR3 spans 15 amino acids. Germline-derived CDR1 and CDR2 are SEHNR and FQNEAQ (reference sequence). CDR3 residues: CASSLEAGIKETQYF. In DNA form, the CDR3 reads TGTGCCAGCAGCTTAGAGGCAGGGATCAAGGAGACCCAGTACTTC.

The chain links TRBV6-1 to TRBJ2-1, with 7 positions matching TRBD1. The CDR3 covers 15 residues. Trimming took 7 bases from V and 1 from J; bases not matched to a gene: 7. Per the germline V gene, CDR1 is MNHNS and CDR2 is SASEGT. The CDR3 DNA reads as TGTGCCAGCATCGGGACAGCCTTATCCTACAATGAGCAGTTCTTC. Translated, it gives CASIGTALSYNEQFF.

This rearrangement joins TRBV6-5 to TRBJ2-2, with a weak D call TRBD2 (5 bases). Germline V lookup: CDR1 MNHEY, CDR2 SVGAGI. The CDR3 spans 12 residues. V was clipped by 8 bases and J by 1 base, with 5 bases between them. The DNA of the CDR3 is TGTGCCAGCCGGGAGAACACCGGGGAGCTGTTTTTT. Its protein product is CASRENTGELFF.

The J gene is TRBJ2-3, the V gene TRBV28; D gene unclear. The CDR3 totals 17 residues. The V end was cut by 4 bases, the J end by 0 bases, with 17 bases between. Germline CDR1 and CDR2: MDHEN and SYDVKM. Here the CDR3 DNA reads TGTGCCAGCAGTTCCTCCGTAGCCGGAGAGAGCACAGATACGCAGTATTTT. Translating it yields CASSSSVAGESTDTQYF.

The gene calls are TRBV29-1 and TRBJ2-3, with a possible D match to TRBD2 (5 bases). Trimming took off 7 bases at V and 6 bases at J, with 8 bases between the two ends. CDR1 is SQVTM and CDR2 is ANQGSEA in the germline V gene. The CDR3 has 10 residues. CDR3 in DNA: TGCAGCGCCGAGGGCGATACGCAGTATTTT. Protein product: CSAEGDTQYF.

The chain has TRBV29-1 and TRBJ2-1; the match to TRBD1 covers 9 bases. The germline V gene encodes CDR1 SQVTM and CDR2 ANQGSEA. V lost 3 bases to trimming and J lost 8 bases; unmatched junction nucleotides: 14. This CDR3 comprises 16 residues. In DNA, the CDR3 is TGCAGCGTTGAGTTCCGGGACAGGGTAATGTTGGATGAGCAGTTCTTC. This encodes CSVEFRDRVMLDEQFF.

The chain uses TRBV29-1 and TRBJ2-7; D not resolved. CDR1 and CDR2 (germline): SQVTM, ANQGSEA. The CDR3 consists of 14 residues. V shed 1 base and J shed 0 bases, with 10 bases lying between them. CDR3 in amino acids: CSVEGHKSSYEQYF. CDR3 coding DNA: TGCAGCGTTGAAGGGCACAAGAGCTCCTACGAGCAGTACTTC.

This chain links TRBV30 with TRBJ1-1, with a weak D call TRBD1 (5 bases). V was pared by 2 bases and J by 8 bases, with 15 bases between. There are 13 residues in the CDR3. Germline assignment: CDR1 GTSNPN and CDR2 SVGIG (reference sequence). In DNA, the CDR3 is TGTGCCTGGAGTAGGGGAGGGCAGAGAGAAGCTTTCTTT. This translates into CAWSRGGQREAFF.

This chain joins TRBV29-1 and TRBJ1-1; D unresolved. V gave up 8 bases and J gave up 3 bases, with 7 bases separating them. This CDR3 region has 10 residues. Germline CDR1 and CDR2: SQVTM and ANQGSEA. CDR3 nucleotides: TGCAGCAGTACGGACACTGAAGCTTTCTTT. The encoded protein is CSSTDTEAFF. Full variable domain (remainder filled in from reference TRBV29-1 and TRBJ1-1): SAVISQKPSRDICQRGTSLTIQCQVDSQVTMMFWYRQQPGQSLTLIATANQGSEATYESGFVIDKFPISRPNLTFSTLTVSNMSPEDSSIYLCSSTDTEAFFGQGTRLTVV.

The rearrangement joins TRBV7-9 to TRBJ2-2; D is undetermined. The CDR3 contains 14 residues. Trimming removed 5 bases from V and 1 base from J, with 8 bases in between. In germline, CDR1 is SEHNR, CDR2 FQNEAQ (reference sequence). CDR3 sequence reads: CASSGWRNTGELFF. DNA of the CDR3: TGTGCCAGCAGCGGATGGAGGAACACCGGGGAGCTGTTTTTT.

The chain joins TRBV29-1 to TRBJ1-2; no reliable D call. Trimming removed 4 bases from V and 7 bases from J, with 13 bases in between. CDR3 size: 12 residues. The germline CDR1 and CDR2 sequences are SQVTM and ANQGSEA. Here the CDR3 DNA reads TGCAGCGTTGTTGCCCGCACCGGTGGCTACACCTTC. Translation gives CSVVARTGGYTF. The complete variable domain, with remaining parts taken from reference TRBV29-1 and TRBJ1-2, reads SAVISQKPSRDICQRGTSLTIQCQVDSQVTMMFWYRQQPGQSLTLIATANQGSEATYESGFVIDKFPISRPNLTFSTLTVSNMSPEDSSIYLCSVVARTGGYTFGSGTRLTVV.

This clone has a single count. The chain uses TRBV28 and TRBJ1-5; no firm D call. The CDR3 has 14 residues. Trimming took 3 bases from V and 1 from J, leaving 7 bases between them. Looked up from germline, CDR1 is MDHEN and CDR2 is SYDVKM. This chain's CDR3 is CASSFRTSNQPQHF. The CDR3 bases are TGTGCCAGCAGTTTTCGAACAAGCAATCAGCCCCAGCATTTT. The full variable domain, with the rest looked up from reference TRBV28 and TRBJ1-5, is DVKVTQSSRYLVKRTGEKVFLECVQDMDHENMFWYRQDPGLGLRLIYFSYDVKMKEKGDIPEGYSVSREKKERFSLILESASTNQTSMYLCASSFRTSNQPQHFGDGTRLSIL.

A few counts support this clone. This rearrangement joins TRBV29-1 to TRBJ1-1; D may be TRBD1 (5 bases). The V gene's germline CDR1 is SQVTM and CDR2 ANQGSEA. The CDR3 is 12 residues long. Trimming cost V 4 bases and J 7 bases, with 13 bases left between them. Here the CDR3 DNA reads TGCAGCGTTGGTGGGGGGATCCATGAAGCTTTCTTT. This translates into CSVGGGIHEAFF.

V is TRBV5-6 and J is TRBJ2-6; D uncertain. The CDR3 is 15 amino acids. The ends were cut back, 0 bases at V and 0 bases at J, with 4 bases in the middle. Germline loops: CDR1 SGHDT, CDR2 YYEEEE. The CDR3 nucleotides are TGTGCCAGCAGCTTGGGAGTCTCTGGGGCCAACGTCCTGACTTTC. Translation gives CASSLGVSGANVLTF.

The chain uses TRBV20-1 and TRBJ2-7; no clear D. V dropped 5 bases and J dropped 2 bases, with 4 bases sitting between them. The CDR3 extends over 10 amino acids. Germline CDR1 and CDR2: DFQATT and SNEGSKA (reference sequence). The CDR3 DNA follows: TGCAGTGCTGAAACCTACGAGCAGTACTTC. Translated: CSAETYEQYF.